This T cell receptor (beta chain) was identified during a study of cytomegalovirus exposure and HLA in healthy donors. The PCR ran on 60 Vbeta and 13 Jbeta primers. Sequencing used immunoSEQ multiplex PCR; TCRdb keeps in-frame clones, though not all of them. The sample carries 130,000 or so clones, roughly 82% recorded once. The CDR3 extends over 15 amino acids. The germline gives CDR1 SGHRS, CDR2 YFSETQ. V lost 4 bases and J lost 4; bases outside the gene matches: 8. As for this clone: The antigen remains unidentified.

The study's findings and limits: Later, an analysis found that common viral pathogens appeared to be linked with several of the most significant clusters.

This chain joins TRBV5-1 and TRBJ2-3, with 8 bases matching TRBD1. This clonotype was obtained from a man aged 18 to 30 in good health and CMV-seropositive. The sample consisted of PBMCs. Here the CDR3 DNA reads TGCGCCAGCAGCGATACAGGGGGGTCGGCAGATACGCAGTATTTT. Translated: CASSDTGGSADTQYF. The variable domain in full, with the rest retrieved from reference TRBV5-1 and TRBJ2-3, is KAGVTQTPRYLIKTRGQQVTLSCSPISGHRSVSWYQQTPGQGLQFLFEYFSETQRNKGNFPGRFSGRQFSNSRSEMNVSTLELGDSALYLCASSDTGGSADTQYFGPGTRLTVL.